This record concerns one TCR beta chain sequence. What this receptor recognizes is not known. Library preparation employed 5' RACE. For each TCR library, approximately 4,000 ng of total RNA was used. For each sample, cDNA synthesis was carried out in eight separate reactions using SMARTScribe reverse transcriptase. During cDNA synthesis, template switching was used to introduce unique molecular identifiers that contained a 6-nucleotide sample barcode. Two nested PCRs of approximately 16 and 9 cycles amplified the TCRalpha and TCRbeta cDNA, and bead purification followed each PCR. Before amplification, the cDNA was treated with uracil DNA-glycosylase and purified using the QIAquick PCR purification kit. The second PCR added Illumina TruSeq-compatible adapters along with sample-specific barcodes. Library quality and concentration were checked on TapeStation and Qubit, and libraries were pooled at about 5 ng each. Sequencing of pooled libraries was carried out on an Illumina HiSeq2500 single-index Rapid Run using 2 x 100 bp reads and custom sequencing primers. The authors' pipeline ran thus. UMI-based consensus assembly with MiGEC version 1.2.6 was used to correct PCR and sequencing errors. V(D)J alignment, clonotype assembly and CDR3 extraction were performed with MiXCR version 2.1.1. Gene usage, clonotype sharing and MAIT/NKT TCR abundance were normalised by analysing the top 1000, 10 000 and 20 000 clonotypes per sample. Diversity was computed as the inverse Simpson index with the vegan R package after downsampling to 27 000 UMIs. Paired Mann-Whitney U tests on discordant twin pairs were used, with Benjamini-Hochberg multiple-testing correction. TCRdb reprocessed the reads, reporting each CDR3 protein sequence once and no DNA. The V and J calls were determined by TCRdb, not by the authors. The record for this sample contains 400,000 to 500,000 distinct CDR3 sequences. Of the sample, approximately 2.3% is held by the ten largest clones.

From the germline V gene, CDR1 is MGHRA and CDR2 is YSYEKL. The CDR3 has 16 amino acids, counting the end cysteine and phenylalanine. The nucleotide record is missing. From each donor, an approximately 2.5 ml peripheral blood sample was drawn into PAXgene tubes and stored at -80 degrees C. Without any T cell sorting, total RNA was extracted from whole blood using the PAXgene blood miRNA kit on an automated QIAcube. Peripheral blood from monozygotic twin pairs, either concordant or discordant for inflammatory bowel disease, underwent deep TCRalpha and TCRbeta repertoire profiling that used unique molecular barcoding. Smoking habits were recorded for all twin pairs, and individuals were classified as current, former or never smokers. The record originates from a study of monozygotic twins with inflammatory bowel disease (dated by TCRdb to about 2019). Study-level background: In total, 28 monozygotic twin pairs made up the full study: 19 Danish pairs, all IBD-discordant, plus nine German pairs, of which four were IBD-concordant and five were IBD-discordant. Disease-associated traits were sought mainly through comparisons between IBD patients and their genetically identical healthy co-twins within discordant pairs. Each individual had, on average, about 151 000 unique TCRalpha sequences and 181 000 unique TCRbeta sequences available for analysis. Overall study outcomes, separate from this receptor: Compared with healthy twins, IBD patients had fewer clonotypes in common with other individuals, a difference most pronounced in patients showing signs of disease activity. Because patients were on differing immunosuppressive treatments, the repertoires may have picked up extra background noise and inter-individual variability. Concordant and discordant twins showed no difference in repertoire similarity, possibly because of limited statistical power. TCRbeta repertoire diversity, by inverse Simpson index, was decreased in IBD patients compared with their healthy co-twins. The analysis was unable to tell apart different T cell subtypes. The results gave no support for a single strong signal or clonotype linked to IBD.

The V and J genes are TRBV4-1 and TRBJ1-5; there is no DNA to check the TCRdb D call of TRBD1. The material sequenced was blood. The clonotype comes from a human donor with ulcerative colitis or Crohn's disease, or a healthy co-twin of an affected twin (not recorded which). CDR3 loop: CASSQGPGESRQPQHF.